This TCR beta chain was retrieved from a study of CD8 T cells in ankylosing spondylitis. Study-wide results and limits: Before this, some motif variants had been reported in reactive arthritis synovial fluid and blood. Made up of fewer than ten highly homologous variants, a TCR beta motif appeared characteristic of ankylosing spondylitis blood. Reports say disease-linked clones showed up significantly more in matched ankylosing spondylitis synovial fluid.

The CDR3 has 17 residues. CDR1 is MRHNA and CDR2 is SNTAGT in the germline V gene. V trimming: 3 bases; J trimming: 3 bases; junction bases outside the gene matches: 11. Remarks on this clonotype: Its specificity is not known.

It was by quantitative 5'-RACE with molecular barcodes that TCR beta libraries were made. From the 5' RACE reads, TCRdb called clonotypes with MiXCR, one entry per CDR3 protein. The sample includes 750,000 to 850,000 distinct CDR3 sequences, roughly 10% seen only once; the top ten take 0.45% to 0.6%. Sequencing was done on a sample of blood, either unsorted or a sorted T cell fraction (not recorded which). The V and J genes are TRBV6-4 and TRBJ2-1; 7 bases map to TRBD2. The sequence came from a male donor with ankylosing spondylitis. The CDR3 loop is CASSEFGGSALYNEQFF. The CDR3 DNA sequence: TGTGCCAGCAGTGAGTTTGGCGGGAGCGCCCTCTACAATGAGCAGTTCTTC.